This TCR beta chain was retrieved from a study of blood T cell repertoires in COVID-19. Overall study: Samples representing acute and convalescent COVID-19 were sourced from the United States, Italy and Spain. PBMCs, B-cell-depleted T cells, or T cells were the source of the cDNA or gDNA that made up the material.

In the authors' methods: Amplification of reference gene primers provided the estimated nucleated cell counts. Profiled with immunoSEQ multiplex PCR; TCRdb holds only in-frame clones, not every one. V, J and clone size were drawn from that table, and D and trimming were deduced from the DNA. This sample has about 71,000 clones, with 65% to 90% found just once. The CDR3 covers 13 residues. Germline-derived CDR1 and CDR2 are SGHNT and YENEEA. V dropped 6 bases and J dropped 3; count of bases not matched to a gene: 4. The chain has TRBV11-3 and TRBJ1-1; 7 bases match TRBD1. Sequencing was carried out using peripheral blood. This sequence originates from a man under 40 with COVID-19, enrolled during active disease. The CDR3 bases are TGTGCCAGCAGAGGGGGCGCCGACACTGAAGCTTTCTTT. It codes for CASRGGADTEAFF.